This entry lists 20 T cell receptor beta chains sequenced from one sample in a study of radiotherapy plus CTLA-4 blockade in lung cancer. Sequencing was performed with immunoSEQ multiplex PCR; in TCRdb, only in-frame clones are kept and a portion is missing. The sample contains around 110,000 clones, 81% of which appear only once. Sequencing was performed on peripheral blood, taken from a patient treated with radiotherapy plus ipilimumab. These receptor sequences come from a human donor with non-small cell lung cancer that progressed on radiotherapy plus ipilimumab. Some clones in this sample may be carry-over from other donors' samples.

As concerns this clone: At one boundary the junction diverges from the germline segment, which might be a read error. V gene TRBV6-5 combines with J gene TRBJ2-1, with TRBD1 matching 8 bases. CDR1 MNHEY and CDR2 SVGAGI come from the germline V gene. This CDR3 contains 12 residues. The CDR3 protein is CASSYSTGVNLF. CDR3 nucleotide sequence: TGTGCCAGCAGTTACTCGACAGGGGTCAATCTCTTC.

The chain combines TRBV5-4 with TRBJ1-3, with D maybe TRBD1 (6 bases). There are 14 residues in the CDR3. V was shortened by 2 bases and J by 5 bases, with 11 bases between the two germline ends. Germline V gene data show CDR1 as SGHNT and CDR2 as YYREEE (reference sequence). For the CDR3, the DNA is TGTGCCAGCAGCTTTTCAGGGGCACGAAACACCATATATTTT. Its translation is CASSFSGARNTIYF.

This clone was recorded a few times. Other DNA sequences from this sample encode an identical CDR3 as well. The chain combines TRBV2 with TRBJ2-3, with TRBD1 as a possible D gene (5 bases). The CDR3 length is 15 residues. Looked up from germline, CDR1 is SNHLY and CDR2 is FYNNEI. V shed 2 bases and J shed 2 bases, with 11 bases lying between them. DNA of the CDR3: TGTGCCAGCAGTGAATCTCGTGGACACACAGATACGCAGTATTTT. Amino acids: CASSESRGHTDTQYF.

The chain recombines TRBV28 with TRBJ2-3; a possible D gene is TRBD2 (6 bases). Trimming stripped 5 bases from V and 3 bases from J, with 9 bases between. Germline V lookup: CDR1 MDHEN, CDR2 SYDVKM. The CDR3 has 13 residues. The CDR3 DNA sequence: TGTGCCAGCAGTGGTGGAGGGACAGATACGCAGTATTTT. It specifies CASSGGGTDTQYF.

This sequence joins TRBV7-2 and TRBJ2-1; 11 nucleotides align to TRBD2. The germline V gene has CDR1 SGHTA and CDR2 FQGNSA. The CDR3 runs 17 residues. Trimming at V came to 8 bases and at J to 6 bases, leaving 15 bases not matched to a gene. The CDR3 here is CASGTPPGGTSGNEQFF. The DNA for the CDR3 is TGTGCCAGCGGAACACCCCCCGGGGGGACTAGCGGCAATGAGCAGTTCTTC. The entire variable domain, with the rest obtained from reference TRBV7-2 and TRBJ2-1, is as follows: GAGVSQSPSNKVTEKGKDVELRCDPISGHTALYWYRQSLGQGLEFLIYFQGNSAPDKSGLPSDRFSAERTGGSVSTLTIQRTQQEDSAVYLCASGTPPGGTSGNEQFFGPGTRLTVL.

The rearrangement links TRBV5-1 to TRBJ2-2; unclear D gene. This CDR3 region has 15 residues. Germline V CDR1 and CDR2: SGHRS, YFSETQ. Deletions cut 4 bases from V and 1 base from J, with 11 bases between. CDR3 sequence reads: CASSLTDRNTGELFF. Here the CDR3 DNA reads TGCGCCAGCAGCCTCACGGACCGGAACACCGGGGAGCTGTTTTTT. Supplemented by reference TRBV5-1 and TRBJ2-2, the full variable domain reads KAGVTQTPRYLIKTRGQQVTLSCSPISGHRSVSWYQQTPGQGLQFLFEYFSETQRNKGNFPGRFSGRQFSNSRSEMNVSTLELGDSALYLCASSLTDRNTGELFFGEGSRLTVL.

This chain connects TRBV7-9 to TRBJ2-7; tentative D call: TRBD2 (7 bases). Per germline, CDR1 SEHNR and CDR2 FQNEAQ (reference sequence). Between the trimmed V and J ends, which lost 3 bases and 4 bases, there was a span of 10 bases. This CDR3 spans 13 amino acids. The CDR3: CASSFGGPYEQYF. CDR3 in DNA: TGTGCCAGCAGCTTCGGGGGGCCTTACGAGCAGTACTTC.

This chain connects TRBV11-1 to TRBJ1-5; D not resolved. The CDR3 contains 13 residues. The germline gives CDR1 SGHAT, CDR2 FQDESV (reference sequence). Trimming stripped 0 bases from V and 5 bases from J, with 5 bases between. CDR3 nucleotide sequence: TGTGCCAGCAGCTTAGCTCTGGATCAGCCCCAGCATTTT. As protein: CASSLALDQPQHF.

This chain uses TRBV9 with TRBJ2-7; either TRBD1 or TRBD2 may supply D (5 bases each). Germline V CDR1 and CDR2: SGDLS, YYNGEE. V shed 3 bases and J shed 6 bases, with 16 bases lying between them. This CDR3 has 14 amino acids. CDR3 sequence (DNA): TGTGCCAGCAGCGGGGGGACGGTCTGGGCCGAGCAGTACTTC. The encoded protein is CASSGGTVWAEQYF.

This rearrangement joins TRBV15 to TRBJ2-1; D is perhaps TRBD2 (6 bases). Looked up from germline, CDR1 is LNHNV and CDR2 is YYDKDF (reference sequence). This CDR3 contains 15 residues. Between the trimmed V and J ends, which lost 0 bases and 9 bases, there was a span of 15 bases. Written as DNA, the CDR3 is TGTGCCACCAGCAGAGATCTGCGGGGCGACGCTGAGCAGTTCTTC. Translated: CATSRDLRGDAEQFF.

This chain links TRBV5-5 with TRBJ1-3; no clear D. Germline values: CDR1 SGHKS, CDR2 YYEKEE (reference sequence). V was trimmed by 5 bases and J by 2 bases, leaving 11 bases between them. The CDR3 has 14 residues. CDR3 DNA: TGTGCCAGCAGTCGGACCTCTCCTGGAAACACCATATATTTT. Residues: CASSRTSPGNTIYF.

The CDR3 loop reads CASSQDVAGGPFQETQYF. The CDR3 DNA sequence: TGCGCCAGCAGCCAAGATGTGGCGGGGGGGCCCTTCCAAGAGACCCAGTACTTC. The chain combines TRBV4-3 with TRBJ2-5; 9 bases agree with TRBD2. This CDR3 region has 18 residues. J gave up 1 base and V 0 bases, and 9 bases lay outside the gene matches. Germline values: CDR1 LGHNA, CDR2 YSLEER.

The chain employs TRBV4-2 and TRBJ2-3, with 8 bases matching TRBD2. The length of the CDR3 is 15 residues. Trimming at V came to 2 bases and at J to 2 bases, leaving 3 bases not matched to a gene. Germline V CDR1 and CDR2: LGHNA, YNFKEQ. This CDR3 reads CASSQSGGPTDTQYF. In DNA form, the CDR3 reads TGTGCCAGCAGCCAATCGGGGGGGCCCACAGATACGCAGTATTTT.

The gene calls are TRBV5-4 and TRBJ2-5, with 8 bases lining up with TRBD2. Trimming took 0 bases from V and 4 from J; bases not matched to a gene: 8. Germline V gene sequence: CDR1 SGHNT, CDR2 YYREEE (reference sequence). The CDR3 is 16 amino acids. CDR3 in amino acids: CASSLVTGGPAETQYF. As DNA, the CDR3 is TGTGCCAGCAGCTTGGTTACGGGGGGGCCTGCAGAGACCCAGTACTTC.

Only one count was recorded for this clone. The genes are TRBV19 and TRBJ1-1, with D perhaps matching TRBD1 (6 bases). This CDR3 has 14 amino acids. The germline V gene has CDR1 LNHDA and CDR2 SQIVND (reference sequence). V lost 6 bases to trimming and J lost 1 base, with 12 bases between them. CDR3: CASREGGENTEAFF. In DNA, the CDR3 is TGTGCCAGTAGGGAGGGGGGAGAGAACACTGAAGCTTTCTTT.

This clone showed up just once. The chain carries TRBV5-1 and TRBJ2-7; unclear D gene. Germline V gives CDR1 SGHRS, CDR2 YFSETQ. The CDR3 contains 14 residues. Trimming removed 0 bases from V and 0 bases from J, with 7 bases in between. CDR3 amino acids: CASSLAGYSYEQYF. CDR3 nucleotides: TGCGCCAGCAGCTTGGCAGGTTACTCCTACGAGCAGTACTTC.

V usage is TRBV7-9 and J usage is TRBJ1-2; D gene ambiguous. This CDR3 region has 15 residues. V shed 1 base and J shed 0 bases, with 9 bases lying between them. The germline gives CDR1 SEHNR, CDR2 FQNEAQ (reference sequence). Written as DNA, the CDR3 is TGTGCCAGCAGCTTAGGGTCCAATCCTAACTATGGCTACACCTTC. Protein: CASSLGSNPNYGYTF. The variable domain in full, completed from reference TRBV7-9 and TRBJ1-2, reads DTGVSQNPRHKITKRGQNVTFRCDPISEHNRLYWYRQTLGQGPEFLTYFQNEAQLEKSRLLSDRFSAERPKGSFSTLEIQRTEQGDSAMYLCASSLGSNPNYGYTFGSGTRLTVV.

This rearrangement joins TRBV29-1 to TRBJ1-1, with D unresolved. Trimming left V 4 bases short and J 8 bases short, with 8 bases between. Germline values: CDR1 SQVTM, CDR2 ANQGSEA. CDR3 length: 10 amino acids. The CDR3 region is CSVVEGEAFF. The CDR3 nucleotides read TGCAGCGTTGTGGAGGGCGAAGCTTTCTTT.

The rearrangement uses TRBV15 and TRBJ2-7; D not resolved. Germline V lookup: CDR1 LNHNV, CDR2 YYDKDF (reference sequence). This CDR3 region has 14 residues. Trimming took off 1 base at V and 6 bases at J, with 13 bases between the two ends. CDR3 protein: CATSRGAAALEQYF. DNA of the CDR3: TGTGCCACCAGCAGAGGTGCCGCAGCCCTCGAGCAGTACTTC.

This clone is medium-sized within its sample. The chain uses TRBV10-3 and TRBJ1-3; D remains ambiguous. This CDR3 is 13 amino acids long. The V gene's germline CDR1 is ENHRY and CDR2 SYGVKD. Deletions cut 4 bases from V and 2 bases from J, with 6 bases between. For the CDR3, the DNA is TGTGCCATCAGTGCTTTACCTGGAAACACCATATATTTT. The encoded protein is CAISALPGNTIYF.